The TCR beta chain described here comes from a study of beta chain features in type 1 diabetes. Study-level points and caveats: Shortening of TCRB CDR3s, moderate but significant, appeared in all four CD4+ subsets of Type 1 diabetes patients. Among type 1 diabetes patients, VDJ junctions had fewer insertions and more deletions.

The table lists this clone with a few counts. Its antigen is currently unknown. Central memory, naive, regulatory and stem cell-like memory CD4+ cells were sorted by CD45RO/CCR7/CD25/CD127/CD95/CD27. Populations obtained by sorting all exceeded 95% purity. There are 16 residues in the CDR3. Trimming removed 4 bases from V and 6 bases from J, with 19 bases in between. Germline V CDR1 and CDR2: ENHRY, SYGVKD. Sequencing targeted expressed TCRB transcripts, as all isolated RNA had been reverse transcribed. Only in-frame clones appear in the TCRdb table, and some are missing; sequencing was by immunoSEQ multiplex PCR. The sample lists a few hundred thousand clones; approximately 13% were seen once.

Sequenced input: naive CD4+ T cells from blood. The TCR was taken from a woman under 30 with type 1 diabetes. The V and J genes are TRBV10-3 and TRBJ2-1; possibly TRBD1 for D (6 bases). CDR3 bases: TGTGCCATCAGTGGCCCGGACAGAAGCCCGACCAATGAGCAGTTCTTC. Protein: CAISGPDRSPTNEQFF.